The 8 T cell receptor beta chains given below trace back to one sample, sequenced in a study of blood T cell repertoires in COVID-19. Method: immunoSEQ multiplex PCR; TCRdb's copy keeps in-frame clones and lacks some. The sample includes 210,000 or so clones, roughly four fifths of them seen just once. Sequencing was performed on peripheral blood. The receptors were sampled from a woman in her forties with acute or convalescent COVID-19.

V and J are TRBV7-3 and TRBJ2-1; 9 nucleotides align to TRBD2. CDR1 and CDR2 (germline): SGHTA, FQGTGA. Unmatched junction bases numbered 2, after V lost 5 bases and J lost 6 bases. The CDR3 length is 13 residues. The DNA of the CDR3 is TGTGCCAGCAGCGTACTAGCGGGCAATGAGCAGTTCTTC. Protein product: CASSVLAGNEQFF.

The V call is TRBV2, the J call TRBJ2-3; 10 nucleotides agree with TRBD2. The CDR3 has 16 amino acids. From germline, CDR1 is SNHLY and CDR2 FYNNEI. Unmatched junction bases numbered 6, after V lost 4 bases and J lost 2 bases. CDR3 residues: CASSAERGGNTDTQYF. The CDR3 nucleotides read TGTGCCAGCAGTGCTGAGCGGGGGGGGAACACAGATACGCAGTATTTT. The whole variable domain, filled in from reference TRBV2 and TRBJ2-3, reads EPEVTQTPSHQVTQMGQEVILRCVPISNHLYFYWYRQILGQKVEFLVSFYNNEISEKSEIFDDQFSVERPDGSNFTLKIRSTKLEDSAMYFCASSAERGGNTDTQYFGPGTRLTVL.

This clone was seen a single time. The chain links TRBV6-2 or TRBV6-3 to TRBJ1-1; D unclear. Germline CDR1 reads MNHEY; CDR2 reads SVGEGT. The CDR3 sequence is 12 residues long. The V and J ends lost 2 bases and 10 bases respectively, with 11 bases between them. CDR3 sequence (DNA): TGTGCCAGCAGTTACCCCCGGGAAGGAGCTTTCTTT. It codes for CASSYPREGAFF.

The genes are TRBV10-2 and TRBJ1-5; D may be TRBD1 (5 bases). The CDR3 is 17 amino acids. V lost 3 bases and J lost 5, with 20 bases in between. CDR1 and CDR2 (germline): WSHSY, SAAADI. The CDR3 region is CASSDQGLGGEYQPQHF. The CDR3 coding sequence is TGCGCCAGCAGTGATCAGGGCCTCGGGGGTGAATATCAGCCCCAGCATTTT.

This chain uses TRBV19 with TRBJ2-7; a possible D gene is TRBD1 (5 bases). V shed 10 bases and J shed 3 bases, with 13 bases lying between them. The CDR3 is made up of 12 amino acids. CDR1 is LNHDA, CDR2 SQIVND, per germline (reference sequence). DNA for the CDR3: TGTGCCACCGCAGACAGACTCTACGAGCAGTACTTC. It encodes CATADRLYEQYF.

This clone was picked up one time. The chain has TRBV24-1 and TRBJ1-1, with unresolved D. The CDR3 covers 11 residues. From germline, CDR1 is KGHDR and CDR2 SFDVKD. In nucleotides, the CDR3 is TGTGCTAACCCCGCGAGAACTGAAGCTTTCTTT. Translation gives CANPARTEAFF.

The chain couples TRBV5-1 to TRBJ2-1, with TRBD2 matching 8 bases. This CDR3 spans 14 amino acids. Unmatched junction bases numbered 2, after V lost 0 bases and J lost 6 bases. CDR1 is SGHRS, CDR2 YFSETQ, per germline. As DNA, the CDR3 is TGCGCCAGCAGCTTGGGACTAGCGCGCAATGAGCAGTTCTTC. Protein sequence: CASSLGLARNEQFF. The full variable domain, in which reference TRBV5-1 and TRBJ2-1 provide the parts outside the CDR3, is KAGVTQTPRYLIKTRGQQVTLSCSPISGHRSVSWYQQTPGQGLQFLFEYFSETQRNKGNFPGRFSGRQFSNSRSEMNVSTLELGDSALYLCASSLGLARNEQFFGPGTRLTVL.

This clone was picked up one time. The chain is built from TRBV7-9 and TRBJ1-2; D is unresolved. Between the trimmed V and J ends, which lost 5 bases and 4 bases, there was a span of 8 bases. This CDR3 comprises 12 residues. Germline values: CDR1 SEHNR, CDR2 FQNEAQ (reference sequence). In nucleotides, the CDR3 is TGTGCCAGCAGCCCAGGATCCTATGGCTACACCTTC. Amino acid sequence: CASSPGSYGYTF.